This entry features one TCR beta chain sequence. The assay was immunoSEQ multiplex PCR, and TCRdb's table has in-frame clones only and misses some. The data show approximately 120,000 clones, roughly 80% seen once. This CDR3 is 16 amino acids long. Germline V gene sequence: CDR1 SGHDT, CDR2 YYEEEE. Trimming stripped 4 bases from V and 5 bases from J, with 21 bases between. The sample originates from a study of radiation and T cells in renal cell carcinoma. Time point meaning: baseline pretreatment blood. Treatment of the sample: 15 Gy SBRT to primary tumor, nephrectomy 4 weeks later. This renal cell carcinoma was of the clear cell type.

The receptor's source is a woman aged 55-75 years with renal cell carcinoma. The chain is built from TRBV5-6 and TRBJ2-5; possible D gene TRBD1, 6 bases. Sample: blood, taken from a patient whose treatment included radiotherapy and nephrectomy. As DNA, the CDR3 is TGTGCCAGCAGCCAAGGGACAACTCCGGGGTACGAGACCCAGTACTTC. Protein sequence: CASSQGTTPGYETQYF. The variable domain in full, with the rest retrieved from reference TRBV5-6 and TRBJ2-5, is DAGVTQSPTHLIKTRGQQVTLRCSPKSGHDTVSWYQQALGQGPQFIFQYYEEEERQRGNFPDRFSGHQFPNYSSELNVNALLLGDSALYLCASSQGTTPGYETQYFGPGTRLLVL.